The TCR beta chain under discussion was sequenced for a study of blood T cells in healthy people across ages. Study-wide context: Template switching captured about one barcoded beta molecule per two T cells.

Germline lookup yields CDR1 SGHKS and CDR2 YYEKEE (reference sequence). The CDR3 has 14 amino acids. With 0 bases removed from V and 3 bases from J, the gap between germline ends came to 6 bases. On this clonotype: The antigen remains undetermined.

A second PCR, run for roughly 7 to 12 cycles, used a sample-barcoded 5' primer plus a J-beta primer mix. A single record per CDR3 protein comes from TCRdb applying MiXCR to the 5' RACE reads. The repertoire consists of about 1.4 million distinct CDR3 sequences, with 59% occurring once and the leading ten covering under 8.5%. Regarding the study as a whole: The long-lived group displayed more naive CD4+ cells, plus higher diversity, than the aged donors did.

Each of the donors had around 10 milliliters of peripheral blood drawn into EDTA-treated Vacutainer tubes. The specimen sequenced was blood. This clonotype was obtained from a man younger than 35 in good health. This rearrangement joins TRBV5-5 to TRBJ1-4; D is unclear. CDR3 residues: CASSLDPSNEKLFF. Here the CDR3 DNA reads TGTGCCAGCAGCTTGGATCCCTCTAATGAAAAACTGTTTTTT. Combining the CDR3 with reference TRBV5-5 and TRBJ1-4 gives the whole variable domain DAGVTQSPTHLIKTRGQQVTLRCSPISGHKSVSWYQQVLGQGPQFIFQYYEKEERGRGNFPDRFSARQFPNYSSELNVNALLLGDSALYLCASSLDPSNEKLFFGSGTQLSVL.